This passage covers 21 T cell receptor beta chains from one sample sequenced in a study of early T cells in non-severe SARS-CoV-2 infection. TCRdb called the 5' RACE reads again in MiXCR, with one record for every CDR3 protein. The sample includes about 100,000 distinct CDR3 sequences, around 10% of them seen just once. The sample was whole blood. These receptors were obtained from an adult who was a healthcare worker with PCR-confirmed SARS-CoV-2 infection or an uninfected control (not recorded which).

This clonotype has more than one count but fewer than ten. The chain joins TRBV30 to TRBJ2-7; 7 nucleotides agree with TRBD2. This CDR3 contains 16 residues. Germline values: CDR1 GTSNPN, CDR2 SVGIG (reference sequence). V lost 2 bases and J lost 0; bases outside the gene matches: 10. The CDR3 nucleotides read TGTGCCTGGAGTTCCCTCAGCCTAGCGGTCTCCTACGAGCAGTACTTC. Translating it yields CAWSSLSLAVSYEQYF. The full variable domain, with the rest looked up from reference TRBV30 and TRBJ2-7, is SQTIHQWPATLVQPVGSPLSLECTVEGTSNPNLYWYRQAAGRGLQLLFYSVGIGQISSEVPQNLSASRPQDRQFILSSKKLLLSDSGFYLCAWSSLSLAVSYEQYFGPGTRLTVT.

This clonotype has only a few counts. DNA for the CDR3: TGTGCCAGCAGTTTAGGTTACAGCGGGAGCCACTACGAGCAGTACTTC. Amino acids: CASSLGYSGSHYEQYF. This chain joins TRBV28 and TRBJ2-7, with TRBD2 matching 8 bases. Germline values: CDR1 MDHEN, CDR2 SYDVKM. This CDR3 has 16 residues. The junction had 9 bases not matched to a gene; V was cut back by 2 bases and J by 3 bases.

The table lists this clonotype with a few counts. V and J are TRBV7-8 and TRBJ2-3; weak D call: TRBD2 (5 bases). Trimming pared 5 bases from V and 2 bases from J, leaving 14 bases between. This CDR3 spans 15 amino acids. CDR1 and CDR2 (germline): SGHVS, FQNEAQ. CDR3 bases: TGTGCCAGCAGCCAGGAGAAGCGGCCCACAGATACGCAGTATTTT. Translation gives CASSQEKRPTDTQYF.

The chain links TRBV3-1 to TRBJ2-2; perhaps D is TRBD1 or TRBD2 (5 bases each). CDR3 length: 14 residues. Trimming pared 4 bases from V and 8 bases from J, leaving 14 bases between. Germline values: CDR1 LGHDT, CDR2 YNNKEL (reference sequence). The CDR3 DNA is TGTGCCAGCAGCCCCGGGACGCTGGCTGGGGAGCTGTTTTTT. Translating gives CASSPGTLAGELFF.

This clonotype was seen more than once but under ten times. The J gene is TRBJ2-7, the V gene TRBV27, with 8 bases fitting TRBD2. Per the germline V gene, CDR1 is MNHEY and CDR2 is SMNVEV (reference sequence). The CDR3 has 16 residues. V was clipped by 5 bases and J by 3 bases; unmatched bases: 12. DNA for the CDR3: TGTGCCAGCAGTACCCCCTCGGCTAGCGGGCTCTACGAGCAGTACTTC. Amino acids: CASSTPSASGLYEQYF.

Turning to this clonotype: A much larger clone is a single base away; this may be a read error. The chain employs TRBV6-6 and TRBJ2-7; 8 nucleotides match TRBD1. The CDR3 has 15 amino acids. The V gene's germline CDR1 is MNHNY and CDR2 SVGAGI (reference sequence). The CDR3 sequence: CVSKPPGQVAYEQYF. The CDR3 DNA follows: TGTGTCAGCAAACCTCCGGGACAGGTTGCCTACGAGCAGTACTTC.

A few counts support this clonotype. The chain is built from TRBV9 and TRBJ2-3; no clear D. The V and J ends lost 0 bases and 3 bases respectively, with 8 bases between them. CDR1 is SGDLS and CDR2 is YYNGEE in the germline V gene. This CDR3 is built from 14 residues. The CDR3, as DNA: TGTGCCAGCAGCGTAGGGCCTAGGACAGATACGCAGTATTTT. It yields the protein CASSVGPRTDTQYF.

The gene calls are TRBV11-3 and TRBJ2-2, with 7 bases lining up with TRBD1. There are 15 residues in the CDR3. J gave up 7 bases and V 4 bases, and 9 bases lay outside the gene matches. Germline V gene data show CDR1 as SGHNT and CDR2 as YENEEA. The CDR3 nucleotides are TGTGCCAGCAGCTCCCCAACAGGGGAGCACGGGGAGCTGTTTTTT. This encodes CASSSPTGEHGELFF.

This clonotype was recorded a few times. The chain recombines TRBV28 with TRBJ2-5; 7 bases agree with TRBD1. Trimming at V came to 5 bases and at J to 1 base, leaving 10 bases not matched to a gene. CDR3 length: 16 residues. Germline V lookup: CDR1 MDHEN, CDR2 SYDVKM. CDR3 residues: CASSPPGQRGQETQYF. In DNA, the CDR3 is TGTGCCAGCAGTCCCCCGGGACAGAGGGGCCAAGAGACCCAGTACTTC. The full variable domain, in which reference TRBV28 and TRBJ2-5 provide the parts outside the CDR3, is DVKVTQSSRYLVKRTGEKVFLECVQDMDHENMFWYRQDPGLGLRLIYFSYDVKMKEKGDIPEGYSVSREKKERFSLILESASTNQTSMYLCASSPPGQRGQETQYFGPGTRLLVL.

This clonotype was recorded at least ten times. The chain's CDR3 is CASSLSGDYNEQFF. CDR3 sequence (DNA): TGTGCCAGCAGCCTGAGCGGGGACTACAATGAGCAGTTCTTC. The chain is built from TRBV7-9 and TRBJ2-1; TRBD2 agrees at 7 bases. The CDR3 spans 14 residues. Losses at the gene ends were 5 bases for V and 3 bases for J; bases not matched to a gene: 4. Germline CDR1 reads SEHNR; CDR2 reads FQNEAQ (reference sequence).

V gene TRBV19 combines with J gene TRBJ1-2; no firm D call. Germline CDR1 and CDR2: LNHDA and SQIVND (reference sequence). The CDR3 spans 12 residues. V was pared by 10 bases and J by 8 bases, with 17 bases between. CDR3 amino acids: CAISRFPGGYTF. In DNA, the CDR3 is TGTGCCATCTCGAGGTTCCCGGGGGGCTACACCTTC.

V gene TRBV11-3 combines with J gene TRBJ2-2, with D unresolved. V was cut by 5 bases and J by 9 bases, with 10 bases left in between. The CDR3 has 12 residues. The V gene's germline CDR1 is SGHNT and CDR2 YENEEA. The CDR3 sequence is CASSGPRRELFF. CDR3 nucleotide sequence: TGTGCCAGCAGCGGCCCTCGCCGGGAGCTGTTTTTT.

The table lists this clonotype with a few counts. The genes are TRBV7-2 and TRBJ2-7, with 10 bases matching TRBD1. Germline V CDR1 and CDR2: SGHTA, FQGNSA. The CDR3 totals 15 residues. The junction had 7 bases not matched to a gene; V was cut back by 2 bases and J by 6 bases. This CDR3 is CASSLRGQGVGEQYF. CDR3 nucleotide sequence: TGTGCCAGCAGCTTACGAGGACAGGGGGTAGGCGAGCAGTACTTC.

The rearrangement links TRBV2 to TRBJ1-4, with 7 positions matching TRBD1. Germline V gene data show CDR1 as SNHLY and CDR2 as FYNNEI. The trim removed 7 bases at V and 9 bases at J, leaving 11 bases unmatched. The CDR3 is 14 residues long. The CDR3 here is CASTEGQQGQKLFF. CDR3 bases: TGTGCCAGCACCGAGGGACAACAGGGGCAAAAACTGTTTTTT.

This chain joins TRBV28 and TRBJ1-3, with a weak D call TRBD1 (6 bases). CDR1 and CDR2 (germline): MDHEN, SYDVKM. This CDR3 contains 12 residues. Trimming shortened V by 7 bases and J by 6 bases, and 10 bases separated the two germline ends. In DNA form, the CDR3 reads TGTGCCAGCAACGGGGGCGAAAACACCATATATTTT. It translates to CASNGGENTIYF.

In this sample, this clonotype turned up many times. V usage is TRBV7-3 and J usage is TRBJ1-1, with a possible D match to TRBD1 (6 bases). Per the germline V gene, CDR1 is SGHTA and CDR2 is FQGTGA. CDR3 size: 13 residues. The V end lost 3 bases, the J end lost 6 bases, and 11 bases lay between the germline ends. The CDR3 DNA reads TGTGCCAGCAGCTTGATCGAGGGGGCTGAAGCTTTCTTT. This encodes CASSLIEGAEAFF.

Ten or more counts support this clonotype. The chain combines TRBV20-1 with TRBJ2-1; D tentatively fits TRBD1 or TRBD2 (5 bases each). The CDR3 totals 15 residues. The V end was cut by 3 bases, the J end by 1 base, with 13 bases between. Per germline, CDR1 DFQATT and CDR2 SNEGSKA (reference sequence). The CDR3 nucleotides are TGCAGTGCTAGTTCCGGGGCAGCTTCCTACAATGAGCAGTTCTTC. Translated, it gives CSASSGAASYNEQFF.

This clonotype has just a few counts. V usage is TRBV12-3 or TRBV12-4 and J usage is TRBJ2-4; no firm D call. The CDR3 is 15 amino acids. V dropped 3 bases and J dropped 0 bases, with 9 bases sitting between them. Written as DNA, the CDR3 is TGTGCCAGCAGTTTTCGGGCCGTAGCCAAAAACATTCAGTACTTC. Translated, it gives CASSFRAVAKNIQYF.

This clonotype was observed at least ten times. The CDR3 sequence is CSAREGAKNTEAFF. In DNA, the CDR3 is TGCAGTGCTAGAGAAGGAGCCAAGAACACTGAAGCTTTCTTT. The chain joins TRBV20-1 to TRBJ1-1; D uncertain. The germline V gene has CDR1 DFQATT and CDR2 SNEGSKA (reference sequence). Trimming took 0 bases from V and 1 from J, leaving 9 bases between them. The CDR3 has 14 residues.

Only one count was recorded for this clonotype. A much bigger clone sits one base away, suggesting this may be a read error. As the CDR3 is not closed by the conserved phenylalanine or tryptophan, this likely results from a read error. The chain combines TRBV7-2 with TRBJ1-5, with D possibly being TRBD1 (5 bases). Germline V gene sequence: CDR1 SGHTA, CDR2 FQGNSA. The V end lost 3 bases, the J end lost 1 base, and 13 bases lay between the germline ends. The CDR3 covers 16 residues. Here the CDR3 reads CASSLRGSGSNQPQHL. The CDR3 DNA reads as TGTGCCAGCAGCTTGCGGGGGTCAGGGAGCAATCAGCCCCAGCATCTT.

The V and J genes are TRBV19 and TRBJ2-7; D is possibly TRBD1 or TRBD2 (6 bases each). V was shortened by 4 bases and J by 2 bases, with 21 bases between the two germline ends. Per the germline V gene, CDR1 is LNHDA and CDR2 is SQIVND (reference sequence). The length of the CDR3 is 17 residues. CDR3 loop: CASSSRGLIRSPYEQYF. The CDR3 DNA follows: TGTGCCAGTAGTAGTCGGGGGCTCATAAGATCTCCCTACGAGCAGTACTTC.